This record covers a single TCR beta chain. Its cognate antigen has yet to be identified. The sample holds no much larger clone one base away, and base qualities are not on file. The data stem from a study of blood T cell repertoires in COVID-19 (dated by TCRdb to the early 2020s). Looking at the study overall: The collaborator samples originated in the United States, Italy and Spain and spanned the acute and convalescent phases of COVID-19. Subjects who had been exposed to COVID-19, were actively infected with it, or had recovered from it provided the deeply sampled blood TCRbeta repertoires that made up the dataset. Where available, HLA class I and class II types were obtained from metadata supplied by the sample provider rather than from assay-based typing. The samples were drawn from two sources: the first 160 participants of the ongoing ImmuneRACE study, and 1,200 or so subjects contributed by 6 global collaborators. Nearly every sample came with metadata listing a de-identified subject ID, COVID-19 status, age in years and sex. The repertoires were released in a freely available public database meant as a resource for research on the immune response to SARS-CoV-2. The prospective study material was composed of cDNA or gDNA derived from T cells, B-cell-depleted T cells, or PBMCs.

Findings and caveats that apply to the study as a whole: The quantity of clinical and demographic metadata differed by source and by participant and was supplied without curation.

TCRbeta CDR3 regions were amplified from genomic DNA by means of the immunoSEQ Assay, a bias-controlled multiplex PCR. In the authors' own workflow: The number of nucleated cells in each sample was estimated by amplification of reference gene primers within the assay. To quantify the absolute abundance of each unique TCRbeta CDR3 rearrangement, sequence reads were collapsed and filtered. For each sample, productive Simpson clonality was calculated by taking the square root of Simpson's diversity index across productive rearrangements. What TCRdb holds here is the immuneACCESS table cut down to in-frame rearrangements. Part of the clones is not present; checked against another copy, under half of the missing clones reflect an unresolved V gene, and the others are unexplained. For V, J and clone size, that table is used; D and trimming come from the DNA. Present in this sample are more than 95,000 clones, approximately 87% of which were seen just once. Of the sample, around 7.3% falls within the top ten clones.

Each collaborating institution followed its own protocols to collect whole blood in K2EDTA tubes. For TCRbeta analysis, collaborators shipped samples as frozen whole blood, isolated PBMCs, or DNA extracted from either of those sample types. Trimming leaves V shorter by 6 bases and J shorter by 4 bases, with the junction holding 6 bases beyond the gene matches. CDR1 is given as WSHSY and CDR2 as SAAADI, both from the germline V gene. Counted from cysteine to phenylalanine, this CDR3 has 15 amino acids. The DNA shown is the 45-base CDR3, in frame from base 1. This sequence uses TRBV10-2 and TRBJ2-5; 12 bases in the junction line up with TRBD2. Sequenced input: peripheral blood. The TCR sequence derives from a man aged 50 or older with acute or convalescent COVID-19. The CDR3 sequence is CASRRLAGVTETQYF. The nucleotide sequence reads as follows: TGCGCCAGCAGGAGACTAGCGGGAGTAACAGAGACCCAGTACTTC.